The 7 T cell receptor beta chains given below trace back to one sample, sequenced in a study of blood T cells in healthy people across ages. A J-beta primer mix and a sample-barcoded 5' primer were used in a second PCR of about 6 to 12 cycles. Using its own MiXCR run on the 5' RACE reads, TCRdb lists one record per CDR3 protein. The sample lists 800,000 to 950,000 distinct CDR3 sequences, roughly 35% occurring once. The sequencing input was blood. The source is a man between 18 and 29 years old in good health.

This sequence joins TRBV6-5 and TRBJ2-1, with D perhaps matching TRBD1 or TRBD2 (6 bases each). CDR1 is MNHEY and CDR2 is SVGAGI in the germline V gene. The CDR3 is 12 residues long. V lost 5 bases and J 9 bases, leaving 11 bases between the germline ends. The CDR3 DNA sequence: TGTGCCAGCAGTCCCCCGGGGGCTGAGCAGTTCTTC. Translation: CASSPPGAEQFF.

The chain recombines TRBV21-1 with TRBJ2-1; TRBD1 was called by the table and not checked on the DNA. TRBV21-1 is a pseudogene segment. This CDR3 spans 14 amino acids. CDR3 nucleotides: TGTGCCAGCAGCATGGTCCCCTCCTACAATGAGCAGTTCTTC. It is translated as CASSMVPSYNEQFF.

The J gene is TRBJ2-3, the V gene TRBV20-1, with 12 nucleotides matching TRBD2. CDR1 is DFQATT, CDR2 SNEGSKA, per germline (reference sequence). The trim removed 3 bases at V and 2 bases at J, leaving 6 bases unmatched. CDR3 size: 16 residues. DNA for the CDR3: TGCAGTGCTAGTATAGGACTAGCGGGGTTCACAGATACGCAGTATTTT. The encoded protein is CSASIGLAGFTDTQYF.

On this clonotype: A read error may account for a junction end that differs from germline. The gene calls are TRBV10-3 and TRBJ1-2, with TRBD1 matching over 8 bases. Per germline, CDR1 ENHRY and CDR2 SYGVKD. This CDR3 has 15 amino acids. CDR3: CAIGEEFTGGYGYTF. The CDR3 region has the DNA TGTGCCATCGGTGAGGAATTTACAGGGGGCTATGGCTACACCTTC.

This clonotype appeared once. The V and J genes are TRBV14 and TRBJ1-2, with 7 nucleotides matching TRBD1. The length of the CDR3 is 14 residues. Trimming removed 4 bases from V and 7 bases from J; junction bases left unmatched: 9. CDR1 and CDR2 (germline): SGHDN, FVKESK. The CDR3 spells CASSLGTEVRGYTF. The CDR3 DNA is TGTGCCAGCAGCCTCGGGACAGAGGTTCGTGGCTACACCTTC.

Written as DNA, the CDR3 is TGTGCCAGCAGTGAATTGGTTTACGGCAATGAGCAGTACTTC. Its translation is CASSELVYGNEQYF. V is TRBV25-1 and J is TRBJ2-7; no reliable D call. CDR3 length equals 14 residues. The V and J ends lost 1 base and 7 bases respectively, with 14 bases between them. Looked up from germline, CDR1 is MGHDK and CDR2 is SYGVNS.

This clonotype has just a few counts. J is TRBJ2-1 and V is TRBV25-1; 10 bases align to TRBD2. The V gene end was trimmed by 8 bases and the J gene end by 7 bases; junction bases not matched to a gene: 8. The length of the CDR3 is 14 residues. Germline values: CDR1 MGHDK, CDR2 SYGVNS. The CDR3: CASLSGGGRNEQFF. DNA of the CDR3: TGTGCCAGCCTAAGCGGGGGGGGTAGAAATGAGCAGTTCTTC.